One T cell receptor (beta chain) is described in this entry. Its antigen is not known. This sample is drawn from a study of post-analysis software for immune sequencing data. Study at large: Patients with relapsing-remitting, secondary progressive and progressive-relapsing multiple sclerosis courses were all represented.

Broader study findings: The five TRBV segments detected at higher frequency in patients than in controls included TRBV5-6, TRBV5-1 and TRBV20-1.

CDR1 is SGHTA, CDR2 FQGNSA, per germline. This CDR3 has 16 amino acids. Germline trimming cut 6 bases from V and 2 bases from J; bases unmatched to any gene: 12. Incorporated into the TCR beta cDNA libraries were unique molecular identifiers, which served to reduce PCR and sequencing biases. Researchers reported roughly 0.5 million cDNA molecules coming from approximately 1 to 10 million T cells. TCRdb recomputed calls from the PCR reads with MiXCR, one row per CDR3 protein. The sample has hundreds of thousands of distinct CDR3 sequences; under 70% are singletons. This TCR was sampled from a girl aged 10 to 17 with multiple sclerosis. V gene TRBV7-2 combines with J gene TRBJ1-2; TRBD1 aligns across 7 bases. The specimen was blood. CDR3 DNA sequence: TGTGCCAGCAGTCCCAAAGGACAGGCAATAAACTATGGCTACACCTTC. Translated: CASSPKGQAINYGYTF.